The 14 T cell receptor beta chains below all came from one sample that was sequenced in a study of blood T cell repertoires in COVID-19. The data were produced by immunoSEQ multiplex PCR, yet TCRdb's version contains in-frame clones alone and is incomplete. The table includes 55,000 to 75,000 clones, about 87% detected once. The sequencing sample was made of peripheral blood. The source of these receptors is a human donor with active COVID-19. The donor label of this sample is uncertain.

This chain links TRBV19 with TRBJ1-1; 10 bases are a match to TRBD1. The CDR3 is 15 residues long. CDR1 and CDR2 (germline): LNHDA, SQIVND (reference sequence). Losses at the gene ends were 4 bases for V and 9 bases for J; bases not matched to a gene: 11. The CDR3 DNA reads as TGTGCCAGTAGTACCCGGGACAGGGGAGTCCAGAAAGCTTTCTTT. Its protein is CASSTRDRGVQKAFF. Looking up the rest from reference TRBV19 and TRBJ1-1 gives the full variable domain: DGGITQSPKYLFRKEGQNVTLSCEQNLNHDAMYWYRQDPGQGLRLIYYSQIVNDFQKGDIAEGYSVSREKKESFPLTVTSAQKNPTAFYLCASSTRDRGVQKAFFGQGTRLTVV.

The chain joins TRBV7-9 to TRBJ2-1; 9 bases line up with TRBD1. Trimming removed 1 base from V and 9 bases from J; junction bases left unmatched: 4. The V gene's germline CDR1 is SEHNR and CDR2 FQNEAQ (reference sequence). The CDR3 consists of 14 residues. The CDR3 is CASSLVQGAGEQFF. The CDR3 DNA follows: TGTGCCAGCAGCTTAGTACAGGGGGCTGGTGAGCAGTTCTTC.

V gene TRBV3-1 (or the pseudogene TRBV3-2) combines with J gene TRBJ2-5; perhaps TRBD1 as D (5 bases). The V end lost 4 bases, the J end lost 1 base, and 13 bases lay between the germline ends. Germline V gene lookup returns CDR1 LGHDT and CDR2 YNNKEL (reference sequence). This CDR3 comprises 15 residues. CDR3 sequence reads: CASSPTWGGQETQYF. DNA of the CDR3: TGTGCCAGCAGCCCCACGTGGGGCGGCCAAGAGACCCAGTACTTC.

V gene TRBV28 combines with J gene TRBJ1-2; 9 positions match TRBD1. CDR1 and CDR2 from the germline V gene are MDHEN and SYDVKM. This CDR3 spans 12 amino acids. With V trimmed by 9 bases and J by 6 bases, 5 bases remained unmatched. CDR3 sequence: CASGQGLDGYTF. Written as DNA, the CDR3 is TGTGCCAGTGGACAGGGGTTAGATGGCTACACCTTC.

The rearrangement joins TRBV18 to TRBJ2-2, with D tentatively TRBD1 (5 bases). V shed 0 bases and J shed 0 bases, with 11 bases lying between them. Germline CDR1 is KGHSH and CDR2 is LQKENI. There are 17 residues in the CDR3. The CDR3 spells CASSPPLQEPNTGELFF. CDR3 DNA: TGTGCCAGCTCACCACCTCTACAGGAACCGAACACCGGGGAGCTGTTTTTT.

This clone has just one count. The V and J genes are TRBV28 and TRBJ2-7, with 7 bases identical to TRBD2. The CDR3 has 15 amino acids. Germline CDR1 MDHEN, CDR2 SYDVKM. Trimming removed 2 bases from V and 0 bases from J; junction bases left unmatched: 4. CDR3 region: CASSLASGGSYEQYF. CDR3 DNA: TGTGCCAGCAGTTTAGCTAGCGGTGGCTCCTACGAGCAGTACTTC.

This clone appeared a few times. This chain uses TRBV9 with TRBJ2-7; D may be TRBD2 (6 bases). Germline CDR1 SGDLS, CDR2 YYNGEE. Deletions cut 3 bases from V and 0 bases from J, with 10 bases between. This CDR3 is 14 amino acids long. The CDR3 DNA reads TGTGCCAGCAGCGAACGGGACTCCTCCTACGAGCAGTACTTC. It specifies CASSERDSSYEQYF.

The chain has TRBV4-1 and TRBJ1-4, with TRBD1 as a possible D gene (5 bases). CDR1 and CDR2 from the germline V gene are MGHRA and YSYEKL. V lost 0 bases, J lost 6 bases, and 14 bases lay in between. The CDR3 has 16 amino acids. The CDR3 region is CASSQEIGGGYEKLFF. The CDR3 nucleotides are TGCGCCAGCAGCCAAGAAATCGGCGGGGGGTATGAAAAACTGTTTTTT.

Notes on this clone: This CDR3 is also generated by other DNA sequences in the sample. This rearrangement joins TRBV5-1 to TRBJ1-1; no definite D call. The germline gives CDR1 SGHRS, CDR2 YFSETQ. This CDR3 is 13 amino acids long. V was clipped by 0 bases and J by 5 bases, with 8 bases between them. Here the CDR3 DNA reads TGCGCCAGCAGCTTGGGTGGAGGGACTGAAGCTTTCTTT. This encodes CASSLGGGTEAFF.

The rearrangement joins TRBV11-1 to TRBJ2-1; D possibly corresponds to TRBD1 (6 bases). This CDR3 has 14 residues. V lost 7 bases, J lost 4 bases, and 14 bases lay in between. Germline CDR1 reads SGHAT; CDR2 reads FQDESV (reference sequence). The CDR3 is CASKPRTAYNEQFF. Written as DNA, the CDR3 is TGTGCCAGCAAACCTCGGACAGCATACAATGAGCAGTTCTTC.

The chain carries TRBV10-3 and TRBJ1-1; D call uncertain. Trimming took 8 bases from V and 5 from J, leaving 12 bases between them. Germline V lookup: CDR1 ENHRY, CDR2 SYGVKD. The CDR3 consists of 12 residues. CDR3 protein: CAIAGVRTEAFF. In DNA form, the CDR3 reads TGTGCCATCGCGGGAGTGAGGACTGAAGCTTTCTTT.

The chain couples TRBV29-1 to TRBJ2-2, with TRBD2 as a possible D gene (7 bases). The germline V and J ends were trimmed by 6 bases and 3 bases, with 14 bases remaining between them. The CDR3 consists of 14 residues. Germline CDR1 is SQVTM and CDR2 is ANQGSEA. CDR3 sequence: CSVRGRAYTGELFF. CDR3 coding DNA: TGCAGCGTGAGGGGGAGGGCGTACACCGGGGAGCTGTTTTTT.

The CDR3: CASSPRVSGGEQFF. In DNA, the CDR3 is TGTGCCAGCAGCCCCCGGGTCTCCGGAGGTGAGCAGTTCTTC. The V call is TRBV11-2, the J call TRBJ2-1; TRBD2 might be the D (5 bases). V was trimmed by 5 bases and J by 9 bases, leaving 17 bases between them. The CDR3 sequence is 14 residues long. Germline values: CDR1 SGHAT, CDR2 FQNNGV. The variable domain in full, with the rest retrieved from reference TRBV11-2 and TRBJ2-1, is EAGVAQSPRYKIIEKRQSVAFWCNPISGHATLYWYQQILGQGPKLLIQFQNNGVVDDSQLPKDRFSAERLKGVDSTLKIQPAKLEDSAVYLCASSPRVSGGEQFFGPGTRLTVL.

The chain has TRBV3-1 (or the pseudogene TRBV3-2) and TRBJ2-4, with 7 bases that match TRBD2. The V segment lost 4 bases and the J segment 4 bases; nucleotides outside the gene matches: 10. This CDR3 comprises 16 residues. Germline V gene data show CDR1 as LGHDT and CDR2 as YNNKEL (reference sequence). The CDR3 sequence: CASSPREGILKNIQYF. The CDR3 bases are TGTGCCAGCAGCCCCAGGGAGGGCATACTAAAAAACATTCAGTACTTC.